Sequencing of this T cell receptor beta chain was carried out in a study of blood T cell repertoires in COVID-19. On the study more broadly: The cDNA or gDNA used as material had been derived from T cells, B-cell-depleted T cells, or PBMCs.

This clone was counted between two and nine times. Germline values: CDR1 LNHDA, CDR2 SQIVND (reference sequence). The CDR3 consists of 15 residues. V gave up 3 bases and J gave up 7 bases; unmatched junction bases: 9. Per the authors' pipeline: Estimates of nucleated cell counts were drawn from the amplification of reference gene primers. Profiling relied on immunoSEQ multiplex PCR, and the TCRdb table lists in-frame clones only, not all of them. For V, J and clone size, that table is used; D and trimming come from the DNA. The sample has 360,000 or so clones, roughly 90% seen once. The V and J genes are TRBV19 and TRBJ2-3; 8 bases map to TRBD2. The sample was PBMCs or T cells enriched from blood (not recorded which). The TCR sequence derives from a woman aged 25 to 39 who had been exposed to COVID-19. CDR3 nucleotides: TGTGCCAGTAGTATCGAACCCGGGACTAGGAATACGCAGTATTTT. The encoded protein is CASSIEPGTRNTQYF.